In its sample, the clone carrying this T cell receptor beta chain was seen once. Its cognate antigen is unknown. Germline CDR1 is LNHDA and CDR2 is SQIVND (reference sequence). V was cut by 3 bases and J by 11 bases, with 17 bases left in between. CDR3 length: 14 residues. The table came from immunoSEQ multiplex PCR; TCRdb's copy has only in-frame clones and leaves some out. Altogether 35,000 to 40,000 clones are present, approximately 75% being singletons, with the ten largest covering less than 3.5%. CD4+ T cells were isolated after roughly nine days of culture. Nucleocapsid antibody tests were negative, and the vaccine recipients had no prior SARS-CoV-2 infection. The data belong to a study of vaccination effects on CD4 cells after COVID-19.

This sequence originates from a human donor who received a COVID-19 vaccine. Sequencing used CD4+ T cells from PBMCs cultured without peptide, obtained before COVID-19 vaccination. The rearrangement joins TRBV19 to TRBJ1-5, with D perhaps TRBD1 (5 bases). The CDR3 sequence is CASSIPRGWEAQHF. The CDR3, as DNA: TGTGCCAGTAGTATCCCCCGGGGGTGGGAAGCCCAGCATTTT.